The entry below gives a single T cell receptor beta chain sequence along with its context. What it binds is not known. The sample belongs to a study of cytomegalovirus exposure and HLA in healthy donors. Study findings and constraints: The authors reported that TCR beta sequences could predict HLA-A and HLA-B alleles. These predictions were accurate for most subjects in the first cohort. HLA restriction was apparent for most CMV-associated TCR beta chains in a later analysis.

Use of 60 Vbeta and 13 Jbeta primers characterized the PCR. Clones were sequenced by immunoSEQ multiplex PCR, and TCRdb holds only the in-frame ones, with some missing. The specimen's table records roughly 120,000 clones. The sequence came from a man aged 25-45 years in good health and CMV-seronegative. Sequencing was carried out using PBMCs.

The CDR3 DNA sequence: TGTGCCAGCAAGAGACTAGCGGACTCCTACGAGCAGTACTTC. Amino acid sequence: CASKRLADSYEQYF. The V gene is TRBV6-1, the J gene TRBJ2-7, with 9 positions matching TRBD2. The V and J ends lost 7 bases and 0 bases, in that order; junction bases with no gene match: 4. The CDR3 length is 14 residues. The germline V gene encodes CDR1 MNHNS and CDR2 SASEGT.